Below are 9 T cell receptor beta chains sequenced from a single sample in a study of OX40 agonist ivuxolimab in advanced cancers. The repertoire was sequenced with immunoSEQ multiplex PCR; TCRdb's copy has only in-frame clones and lacks some. This sample has approximately 58,000 clones, with roughly four fifths found just once. The source material was CD4+ or CD8+ T cells sorted from blood, sampled in a trial of the OX40 agonist ivuxolimab. These receptors were obtained from an adult with an advanced solid tumor such as melanoma, head and neck, liver or kidney cancer.

This chain joins TRBV10-3 and TRBJ2-7; D might be TRBD2 (5 bases). CDR3 length: 14 amino acids. Looked up from germline, CDR1 is ENHRY and CDR2 is SYGVKD. The V end lost 10 bases, the J end lost 5 bases, and 21 bases lay between the germline ends. The CDR3 is CATRSGNTGNEQYF. CDR3 DNA sequence: TGTGCCACCAGGAGCGGAAACACGGGCAACGAGCAGTACTTC.

The chain is built from TRBV7-2 and TRBJ2-5; either TRBD1 or TRBD2 may fit D (5 bases each). Germline V lookup: CDR1 SGHTA, CDR2 FQGNSA. Between the trimmed V and J ends, which lost 5 bases and 5 bases, there was a span of 15 bases. This CDR3 has 14 residues. In DNA, the CDR3 is TGTGCCAGCAGCGCCTTCTCGGGGCTCGAGACCCAGTACTTC. Residues: CASSAFSGLETQYF.

The chain carries TRBV29-1 and TRBJ1-1; 9 nucleotides agree with TRBD1. Per germline, CDR1 SQVTM and CDR2 ANQGSEA. Trimming took 1 base from V and 1 from J; bases not matched to a gene: 1. The CDR3 consists of 14 residues. CDR3 loop: CSVEVQGANTEAFF. As DNA, the CDR3 is TGCAGCGTTGAAGTACAGGGGGCGAACACTGAAGCTTTCTTT.

The rearrangement links TRBV7-2 to TRBJ2-5; 11 nucleotides agree with TRBD2. The germline V gene has CDR1 SGHTA and CDR2 FQGNSA. V shed 0 bases and J 4 bases; nucleotides not matched to a gene: 7. The CDR3 has 17 amino acids. For the CDR3, the DNA is TGTGCCAGCAGCTTAGCTAGCGGGGGGGCCGGGGGAGAGACCCAGTACTTC. This translates into CASSLASGGAGGETQYF.

This clone was found once. The rearrangement links TRBV2 to TRBJ1-1; a possible D gene is TRBD1 (6 bases). V was pared by 5 bases and J by 0 bases, with 10 bases between. Germline CDR1 is SNHLY and CDR2 is FYNNEI. The CDR3 extends over 14 amino acids. The CDR3 loop reads CASSPGQLNTEAFF. In nucleotides, the CDR3 is TGTGCCAGCAGTCCGGGACAATTGAACACTGAAGCTTTCTTT.

V is TRBV21-1 and J is TRBJ2-7; TRBD2 reflects the table's D call only, with no check against the DNA. TRBV21-1 is a pseudogene segment. The CDR3 covers 14 residues. The CDR3 bases are TGTGCCAGCAGCAAAGTGGGAGCTTCCTACGAGCAGTACTTC. Its translation is CASSKVGASYEQYF.

The chain uses TRBV6-1 and TRBJ1-2, with 9 bases lining up with TRBD1. V lost 2 bases to trimming and J lost 7 bases; unmatched junction nucleotides: 5. CDR1 is MNHNS and CDR2 is SASEGT in the germline V gene. The CDR3 length is 14 residues. The CDR3 nucleotides are TGTGCCAGCAGTGAACTACAGGGGGCTGGTGGCTACACCTTC. Residues: CASSELQGAGGYTF.

This clone was counted at least ten times. The gene calls are TRBV29-1 and TRBJ1-4; maybe TRBD1 (6 bases). Germline CDR1 reads SQVTM; CDR2 reads ANQGSEA. The CDR3 runs 12 residues. V lost 6 bases and J lost 8, with 13 bases in between. The CDR3 sequence: CSVIQGGEKLFF. Written as DNA, the CDR3 is TGCAGCGTCATACAGGGCGGCGAAAAACTGTTTTTT.

The V gene is TRBV27, the J gene TRBJ1-4; TRBD1 is a possible D gene (5 bases). This CDR3 region has 16 residues. Trimming pared 6 bases from V and 2 bases from J, leaving 16 bases between. The germline gives CDR1 MNHEY, CDR2 SMNVEV (reference sequence). DNA for the CDR3: TGTGCCAGCAGCCGAAAGGGGACCGCTACTAATGAAAAACTGTTTTTT. Translation: CASSRKGTATNEKLFF. The full variable domain, in which reference TRBV27 and TRBJ1-4 provide the parts outside the CDR3, is EAQVTQNPRYLITVTGKKLTVTCSQNMNHEYMSWYRQDPGLGLRQIYYSMNVEVTDKGDVPEGYKVSRKEKRNFPLILESPSPNQTSLYFCASSRKGTATNEKLFFGSGTQLSVL.